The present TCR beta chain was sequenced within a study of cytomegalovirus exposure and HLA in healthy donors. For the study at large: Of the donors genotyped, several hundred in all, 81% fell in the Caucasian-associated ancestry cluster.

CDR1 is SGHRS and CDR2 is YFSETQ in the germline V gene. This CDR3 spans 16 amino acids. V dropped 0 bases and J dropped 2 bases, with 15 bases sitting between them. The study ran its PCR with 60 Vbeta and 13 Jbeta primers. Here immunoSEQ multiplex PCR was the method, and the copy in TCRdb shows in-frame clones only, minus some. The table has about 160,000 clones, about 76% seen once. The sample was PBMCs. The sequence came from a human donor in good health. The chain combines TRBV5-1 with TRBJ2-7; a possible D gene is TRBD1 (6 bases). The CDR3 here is CASSLEPGAATYEQYF. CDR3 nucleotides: TGCGCCAGCAGCTTGGAACCAGGGGCCGCAACCTACGAGCAGTACTTC.